This T cell receptor (beta chain) was sequenced during a study of lymphopenia after photon versus proton radiotherapy. Produced via immunoSEQ multiplex PCR; TCRdb's table is partial and in-frame only. The repertoire holds around 63,000 clones, with about 87% as singletons. The source was peripheral blood, collected from a patient treated with proton-based radiotherapy. This receptor was identified in an elderly man with esophageal cancer.

CDR3 sequence (DNA): TGTGCCAGCTTGGGGGTGGAAACTGAAGCTTTCTTT. Its protein is CASLGVETEAFF. The V and J genes are TRBV6-5 and TRBJ1-1, with D possibly being TRBD1 (5 bases). Germline CDR1 MNHEY, CDR2 SVGAGI. V lost 8 bases and J 5 bases, leaving 12 bases between the germline ends. The length of the CDR3 is 12 residues.